Below are 28 T cell receptor beta chains sequenced from a single sample in a study of T cell responses to AZD1222 COVID-19 vaccine. Assay: immunoSEQ multiplex PCR; the TCRdb copy retains only in-frame clones and omits some. Of approximately 120,000 clones in the sample, roughly 90% are singletons; the top ten hold 4% to 4.5%. This sample comprised peripheral blood, obtained on day 0 of AZD1222 vaccination. These receptors were obtained from an adult in good health.

The chain couples TRBV18 to TRBJ1-5; D is uncertain. V lost 2 bases and J lost 0, with 5 bases in between. The germline CDR1 and CDR2 sequences are KGHSH and LQKENI. This CDR3 region has 14 residues. The CDR3 nucleotides are TGTGCCAGCTCACCAGCTAATAGCAATCAGCCCCAGCATTTT. It encodes CASSPANSNQPQHF.

The rearrangement links TRBV5-4 to TRBJ1-2; 8 bases align to TRBD1. J gave up 6 bases and V 2 bases, and 9 bases lay outside the gene matches. The CDR3 sequence is 15 residues long. Germline CDR1 and CDR2: SGHNT and YYREEE (reference sequence). CDR3 in DNA: TGTGCCAGCAGCTTCGACAGGGGCCTAGGGGATGGCTACACCTTC. Translating it yields CASSFDRGLGDGYTF.

This clone showed up just a few times. The chain has TRBV19 and TRBJ1-5, with a weak D call TRBD1 (5 bases). Germline V lookup: CDR1 LNHDA, CDR2 SQIVND (reference sequence). The length of the CDR3 is 12 residues. V gave up 5 bases and J gave up 10 bases, with 12 bases separating them. The CDR3 DNA sequence: TGTGCCAGTAGTCCTAAGGGACCCCCCCAGCATTTT. Protein: CASSPKGPPQHF.

V is TRBV24-1 and J is TRBJ2-7; D gene unclear. The CDR3 totals 12 residues. V was cut by 3 bases and J by 4 bases, with 6 bases left in between. CDR1 is KGHDR, CDR2 SFDVKD, per germline. The CDR3 region has the DNA TGTGCCACCAGTGATGGGGAATACGAGCAGTACTTC. Translated, it gives CATSDGEYEQYF.

The chain is built from TRBV9 and TRBJ1-5; 9 nucleotides agree with TRBD1. This CDR3 region has 14 residues. The J segment lost 6 bases and the V segment lost 4 bases, leaving 5 bases of the junction unmatched. Germline V gene data show CDR1 as SGDLS and CDR2 as YYNGEE. CDR3 in amino acids: CASSPQGAFQPQHF. CDR3 sequence (DNA): TGTGCCAGCAGCCCACAGGGGGCCTTTCAGCCCCAGCATTTT.

The genes are TRBV12-5 and TRBJ1-5; perhaps TRBD1 as D (5 bases). The CDR3 runs to 13 residues. The germline gives CDR1 LGHNT, CDR2 FRNRAP. Between the trimmed V and J ends, which lost 5 bases and 9 bases, there was a span of 14 bases. The CDR3 DNA sequence: TGTGCTAGTGGTATGGGGGAGATAGGGCCCCAGCATTTT. It translates to CASGMGEIGPQHF.

The rearrangement uses TRBV6-5 and TRBJ1-2, with D possibly TRBD1 on 6 matching bases. The length of the CDR3 is 15 residues. Trimming removed 9 bases from V and 0 bases from J, with 17 bases in between. From germline, CDR1 is MNHEY and CDR2 SVGAGI. CDR3 DNA: TGTGCCAGTCGGACAGACGATAAAGCTAACTATGGCTACACCTTC. It is translated as CASRTDDKANYGYTF.

The gene calls are TRBV5-1 and TRBJ2-7; D not resolved. CDR1 SGHRS and CDR2 YFSETQ come from the germline V gene. V gave up 0 bases and J gave up 3 bases, with 7 bases separating them. The CDR3 totals 13 residues. The CDR3 DNA reads TGCGCCAGCAGCTTGGTGGCAGACTACGAGCAGTACTTC. Translation gives CASSLVADYEQYF.

The V gene is TRBV29-1, the J gene TRBJ1-2; TRBD1 matches at 7 bases. CDR3 length: 13 amino acids. J was trimmed by 1 base and V by 4 bases; bases with no gene match: 3. Germline CDR1 SQVTM, CDR2 ANQGSEA. The CDR3 is CSVGSGGNYGYTF. The CDR3 region has the DNA TGCAGCGTTGGTTCAGGGGGTAACTATGGCTACACCTTC.

The chain employs TRBV6-2 or TRBV6-3 and TRBJ1-1, with a possible D match to TRBD1 (5 bases). The CDR3 is 14 amino acids. Per germline, CDR1 MNHEY and CDR2 SVGEGT. V gave up 4 bases and J gave up 0 bases, with 9 bases separating them. CDR3 coding DNA: TGTGCCAGCAGTTCCGGACACTTGAACACTGAAGCTTTCTTT. Amino acids: CASSSGHLNTEAFF.

The chain links TRBV27 to TRBJ2-3; D remains unclear. Trimming pared 3 bases from V and 4 bases from J, leaving 11 bases between. Germline V gene data show CDR1 as MNHEY and CDR2 as SMNVEV (reference sequence). The length of the CDR3 is 14 residues. CDR3 sequence: CASSFQVGPDTQYF. The CDR3 region has the DNA TGTGCCAGCAGTTTTCAGGTAGGGCCAGATACGCAGTATTTT.

The rearrangement links TRBV5-1 to TRBJ1-2; D possibly corresponds to TRBD1 (5 bases). This CDR3 has 14 residues. The V end was cut by 5 bases, the J end by 8 bases, with 19 bases between. Germline V CDR1 and CDR2: SGHRS, YFSETQ. CDR3 sequence (DNA): TGCGCCAGCAGGGACGGGGGACTGGCTGGCGGCTACACCTTC. Protein: CASRDGGLAGGYTF.

The chain combines TRBV28 with TRBJ1-1; D unresolved. The V gene's germline CDR1 is MDHEN and CDR2 SYDVKM. V lost 5 bases to trimming and J lost 0 bases, with 10 bases between them. The length of the CDR3 is 14 residues. The CDR3 spells CASSRTYMNTEAFF. The CDR3 bases are TGTGCCAGCAGTAGGACGTATATGAACACTGAAGCTTTCTTT.

The chain carries TRBV5-8 and TRBJ1-3; 7 bases agree with TRBD1. Losses at the gene ends were 4 bases for V and 7 bases for J; bases not matched to a gene: 2. The CDR3 loop spans 12 amino acids. Germline V gives CDR1 SGHTS, CDR2 YDEGEE. Written as DNA, the CDR3 is TGTGCCAGCAGCGCCAGGGGGAACACCATATATTTT. Amino acid sequence: CASSARGNTIYF.

The chain employs TRBV10-1 and TRBJ2-3; 7 bases align to TRBD2. CDR1 is WNHNN and CDR2 is SYGVQD in the germline V gene (reference sequence). The V gene end was trimmed by 6 bases and the J gene end by 0 bases; junction bases not matched to a gene: 15. CDR3 length equals 18 residues. CDR3 loop: CASSDTDGGRGSTDTQYF. In nucleotides, the CDR3 is TGCGCCAGCAGCGACACAGATGGAGGGAGGGGTAGCACAGATACGCAGTATTTT.

V and J are TRBV18 and TRBJ2-7, with 7 bases matching TRBD2. Germline lookup yields CDR1 KGHSH and CDR2 LQKENI. This CDR3 has 15 amino acids. V trimming: 6 bases; J trimming: 0 bases; junction bases outside the gene matches: 8. CDR3 nucleotide sequence: TGTGCCAGCTCGCCCGCTAGCGGTTCCTCCTACGAGCAGTACTTC. It codes for CASSPASGSSYEQYF.

The V gene is TRBV7-9, the J gene TRBJ1-6; D uncertain. Trimming removed 0 bases at V and 9 bases at J, with 9 bases between. Germline CDR1 is SEHNR and CDR2 is FQNEAQ (reference sequence). This CDR3 contains 14 residues. For the CDR3, the DNA is TGTGCCAGCAGCTTAGCAGGAGGCGCTTCACCCCTCCACTTT. Protein sequence: CASSLAGGASPLHF.

This chain joins TRBV5-4 and TRBJ1-1; tentatively, D is TRBD1 (5 bases). Germline V gene data show CDR1 as SGHNT and CDR2 as YYREEE (reference sequence). V lost 4 bases to trimming and J lost 13 bases, with 23 bases between them. CDR3 size: 14 residues. CDR3 DNA: TGTGCCAGCAGCGCTAGGGACGGAAGAAGGATCGGTTTCTTT. Translation gives CASSARDGRRIGFF.

The CDR3 protein is CASSLVRRMNTEAFF. DNA for the CDR3: TGTGCCAGCAGCTTAGTAAGGCGGATGAACACTGAAGCTTTCTTT. The V and J genes are TRBV13 and TRBJ1-1; D ambiguous. Trimming removed 1 base at V and 0 bases at J, with 9 bases between. The CDR3 has 15 residues. CDR1 and CDR2 from the germline V gene are PRHDT and FYEKMQ (reference sequence).

This chain links TRBV5-1 with TRBJ1-3; maybe TRBD1 (6 bases). CDR1 is SGHRS and CDR2 is YFSETQ in the germline V gene. Trimming removed 0 bases from V and 4 bases from J, with 8 bases in between. The CDR3 spans 14 residues. For the CDR3, the DNA is TGCGCCAGCAGCTTGGCAGGGGTCGGAAACACCATATATTTT. This translates into CASSLAGVGNTIYF.

CDR3 nucleotides: TGCAGCGTTGGGTGGGAGGCCCCTACTGAAAAACTGTTTTTT. It yields the protein CSVGWEAPTEKLFF. The V gene is TRBV29-1, the J gene TRBJ1-4; no reliable D call. Germline lookup yields CDR1 SQVTM and CDR2 ANQGSEA. The CDR3 extends over 14 amino acids. V was cut by 4 bases and J by 7 bases, with 16 bases left in between.

This clone was picked up a small number of times. The chain has TRBV7-3 and TRBJ2-3; D might be TRBD1 (5 bases). Germline V CDR1 and CDR2: SGHTA, FQGTGA. V was cut by 4 bases and J by 2 bases, with 10 bases left in between. This CDR3 is 14 amino acids long. The CDR3 DNA sequence: TGTGCCAGCAGCTCCGCAGGGTCCACAGATACGCAGTATTTT. Its protein product is CASSSAGSTDTQYF.

The V gene is TRBV10-2, the J gene TRBJ2-1; D is tentatively TRBD1 or TRBD2 (6 bases each). V was shortened by 6 bases and J by 2 bases, with 11 bases between the two germline ends. CDR1 is WSHSY, CDR2 SAAADI, per germline. The CDR3 covers 14 residues. CDR3 residues: CASRGAGPYNEQFF. CDR3 DNA: TGCGCCAGCAGGGGGGCGGGACCCTACAATGAGCAGTTCTTC.

The rearrangement joins TRBV28 to TRBJ2-2, with D possibly called TRBD1 or TRBD2 (6 bases each). The CDR3 is 13 amino acids. Germline CDR1 is MDHEN and CDR2 is SYDVKM. The ends were cut back, 8 bases at V and 4 bases at J, with 11 bases in the middle. The CDR3 protein is CASGGGPTGELFF. The CDR3 nucleotides read TGTGCCAGCGGAGGGGGGCCCACCGGGGAGCTGTTTTTT.

This chain uses TRBV19 with TRBJ2-1; D not certain. The CDR3 is 15 amino acids. CDR1 is LNHDA, CDR2 SQIVND, per germline (reference sequence). The V end was cut by 4 bases, the J end by 0 bases, with 10 bases between. The CDR3 region has the DNA TGTGCCAGTAGTACCGACTTGAGCTCCTACAATGAGCAGTTCTTC. Residues: CASSTDLSSYNEQFF.

The chain couples TRBV6-6 to TRBJ2-2, with D tentatively TRBD1 (5 bases). CDR1 MNHNY and CDR2 SVGAGI come from the germline V gene (reference sequence). The germline V and J ends were trimmed by 10 bases and 0 bases, with 15 bases remaining between them. The CDR3 is 15 amino acids. The CDR3 sequence is CATQGGSANTGELFF. The CDR3 DNA sequence: TGTGCCACCCAGGGTGGTTCGGCGAACACCGGGGAGCTGTTTTTT.

The rearrangement links TRBV5-5 to TRBJ2-4, with unresolved D. With 4 bases removed from V and 0 bases from J, the gap between germline ends came to 11 bases. The CDR3 extends over 15 amino acids. In germline, CDR1 is SGHKS, CDR2 YYEKEE (reference sequence). The CDR3 DNA reads TGTGCCAGCAGCCCCCGAGAGGTAGCCAAAAACATTCAGTACTTC. Its translation is CASSPREVAKNIQYF.

The gene calls are TRBV7-3 and TRBJ2-1; 9 positions match TRBD1. The germline V gene encodes CDR1 SGHTA and CDR2 FQGTGA. The ends lost 5 bases at V and 4 bases at J; junction bases unmatched: 3. This CDR3 contains 14 residues. CDR3 nucleotide sequence: TGTGCCAGCAGCCGGGACAGGGCATACAATGAGCAGTTCTTC. Encoded protein: CASSRDRAYNEQFF.